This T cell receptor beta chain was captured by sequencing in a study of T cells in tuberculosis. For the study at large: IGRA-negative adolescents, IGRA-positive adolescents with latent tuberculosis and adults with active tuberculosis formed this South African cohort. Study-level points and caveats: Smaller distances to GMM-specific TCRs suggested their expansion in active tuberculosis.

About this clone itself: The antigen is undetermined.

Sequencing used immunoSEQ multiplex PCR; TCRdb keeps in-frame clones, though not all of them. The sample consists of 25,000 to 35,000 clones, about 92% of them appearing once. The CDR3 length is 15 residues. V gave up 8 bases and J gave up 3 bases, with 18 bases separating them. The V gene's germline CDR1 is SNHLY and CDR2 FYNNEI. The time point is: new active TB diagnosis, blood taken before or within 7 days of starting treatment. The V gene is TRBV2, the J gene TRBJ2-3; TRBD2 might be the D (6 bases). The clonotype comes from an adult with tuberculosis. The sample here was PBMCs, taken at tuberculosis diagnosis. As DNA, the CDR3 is TGTGCCAGCCTGATTGATAGCGGCAAGACAGATACGCAGTATTTT. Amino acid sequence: CASLIDSGKTDTQYF.